This entry lists 28 T cell receptor beta chains sequenced from one sample in a study of T cells in women clearing cervical HPV infection. Using immunoSEQ multiplex PCR, the repertoire was profiled, and TCRdb retains in-frame clones only, with some absent. The listing records 34,000 or so clones. The sample comprised blood buffy coat. The receptors here all came from a woman between 18 and 70 years old with a cervical HPV16 infection that either progressed to CIN3+ or cleared (not recorded which).

In the case of this clone: At one end, the junction sequence differs from germline, possibly due to a read error. The read terminates 3 residues ahead of where the CDR3 ends, so the germline J gene completes it. The same CDR3 arises from other DNA sequences in this sample as well. This chain uses TRBV5-1 with TRBJ1-3; 7 nucleotides agree with TRBD1. The germline gives CDR1 SGHRS, CDR2 YFSETQ. The CDR3 runs to 16 residues. Partial CDR3 DNA: TGCGCCAGCAGCTTGGAGACAGGGCCGGGTGGAAACACA. Translated: CASSLETGPGGNT. The CDR3 in its entirety is CASSLETGPGGNTIYF.

A note on this clone: The missing CDR3 end, 3 residues past where the read stops, is filled in from the germline J gene. V gene TRBV7-9 combines with J gene TRBJ2-1, with a tentative D call TRBD2 (6 bases). The CDR3 is 15 residues long. Per germline, CDR1 SEHNR and CDR2 FQNEAQ (reference sequence). Trimming shortened V by 2 bases and J by 5 bases, and 13 bases separated the two germline ends. The sequenced part of the CDR3 DNA is TGTGCCAGCAGCTTAAGACGGGGGATTAACAATGAG. It translates to CASSLRRGINNE. The entire CDR3 protein reads CASSLRRGINNEQFF. The complete variable domain, with remaining parts taken from reference TRBV7-9 and TRBJ2-1, reads DTGVSQNPRHKITKRGQNVTFRCDPISEHNRLYWYRQTLGQGPEFLTYFQNEAQLEKSRLLSDRFSAERPKGSFSTLEIQRTEQGDSAMYLCASSLRRGINNEQFFGPGTRLTVL.

The DNA read from the CDR3 is TGCGCCAGCAGCCCCAACCGACAGGGGGCTTCTCCTAATGAG. It codes for CASSPNRQGASPNE. The entire CDR3 protein is CASSPNRQGASPNEQFF. This chain connects TRBV5-1 to TRBJ2-1; 10 bases match TRBD1. Read sequence stops 3 residues before the CDR3 end, and the germline J gene provides the missing end. CDR3 length equals 17 residues. V gave up 4 bases and J gave up 7 bases; unmatched junction bases: 14. Germline-derived CDR1 and CDR2 are SGHRS and YFSETQ.

About this clone itself: With the read ending 3 residues before the CDR3 end, the germline J gene is used to fill in that end. This chain joins TRBV11-3 and TRBJ1-1, with D maybe TRBD1 (5 bases). CDR1 and CDR2 from the germline V gene are SGHNT and YENEEA. The V end lost 4 bases, the J end lost 5 bases, and 14 bases lay between the germline ends. The CDR3 has 14 amino acids. The CDR3 bases that were read are TGTGCCAGCAGCTCAGCGGGGGGTACTACTGAA. Its translation: CASSSAGGTTE. The whole CDR3 sequence reads CASSSAGGTTEAFF.

Concerning this clone itself: The CDR3 end lies 3 residues beyond the end of the read and is filled in from the germline J gene. V is TRBV14 and J is TRBJ2-5, with D maybe TRBD1 (6 bases). Trimming cost V 1 base and J 4 bases, with 13 bases left between them. Germline V gene lookup returns CDR1 SGHDN and CDR2 FVKESK. This CDR3 has 15 residues. The CDR3 DNA, read in part, is TGTGCCAGCAGCCAAGGGGACATTGGGGGAGAGACC. Protein product: CASSQGDIGGET. The whole CDR3 sequence reads CASSQGDIGGETQYF.

Regarding this clone: The read ends 3 residues early relative to the CDR3; the germline J gene fills the gap. The rearrangement uses TRBV24-1 and TRBJ2-3, with a weak D call TRBD1 (6 bases). Germline V gene data show CDR1 as KGHDR and CDR2 as SFDVKD. V lost 3 bases and J 5 bases, leaving 14 bases between the germline ends. The CDR3 runs to 15 residues. The DNA read from the CDR3 is TGTGCCACCAGTGATGGGGGCACGAGGGGAGATACG. Protein: CATSDGGTRGDT. The whole CDR3 reads CATSDGGTRGDTQYF.

A note on this clone: Coverage ceases 3 residues before the CDR3 finishes, and the germline J gene fills in the end. The J gene is TRBJ2-3, the V gene TRBV19, with D tentatively TRBD1 (5 bases). The CDR3 is made up of 14 amino acids. Germline CDR1 LNHDA, CDR2 SQIVND (reference sequence). The CDR3 spells CASTQDNSNQPQYF. Partial CDR3 DNA: TGTGCCAGTACCCAGGACAATAGCAATCAGCCG.

Worth noting for this clone: The read ends 3 residues shy of where the CDR3 ends; the end is completed using the germline J gene. This chain links TRBV5-1 with TRBJ1-2; the match to TRBD1 covers 7 bases. Germline CDR1 is SGHRS and CDR2 is YFSETQ. The CDR3 totals 15 residues. J was trimmed by 7 bases and V by 5 bases; bases with no gene match: 14. Incomplete CDR3 DNA: TGCGCCAGCAGTCTTGAGGTCCAGGGGGGCGGTGGC. Its translation is CASSLEVQGGGG. Given in full, the CDR3 is CASSLEVQGGGGYTF.

Worth noting for this clone: The read stops 3 residues short of the end of the CDR3; the missing end is completed from the germline J gene. V usage is TRBV19 and J usage is TRBJ2-2, with a possible D match to TRBD2 (6 bases). Germline CDR1 reads LNHDA; CDR2 reads SQIVND (reference sequence). The CDR3 runs 15 residues. The DNA read from the CDR3 is TGTGCCAGTAGTCCCGGGGCGAGGACTAATGAAAAG. Translation: CASSPGARTNEK. The full CDR3 sequence reads CASSPGARTNEKLFF.

Note on this clone: The read ends 3 residues shy of where the CDR3 ends; the end is completed using the germline J gene. This chain links TRBV7-9 with TRBJ1-2; TRBD1 matches at 7 bases. The ends lost 5 bases at V and 4 bases at J; junction bases unmatched: 7. The CDR3 loop spans 14 amino acids. Germline-derived CDR1 and CDR2 are SEHNR and FQNEAQ (reference sequence). CDR3 amino acids: CASSLQGVPYGYTF. Partial CDR3 DNA: TGTGCCAGCAGCCTTCAGGGGGTACCCTATGGC.

With regard to this clone: The CDR3 goes on 3 residues after the read ends, and that part is filled in from the germline J gene. This chain connects TRBV20-1 to TRBJ1-5; the match to TRBD1 covers 7 bases. After removal of 6 bases from V and 2 bases from J, the junction contained 7 bases not matched to a gene. CDR3 length: 14 amino acids. Germline CDR1 and CDR2: DFQATT and SNEGSKA (reference sequence). The sequenced part of the CDR3 DNA is TGCAGTGCCACCCAGGGGGAAGGCAATCAGCCC. It specifies CSATQGEGNQP. The entire CDR3 reads CSATQGEGNQPQHF.

On this clone: The sequence runs out 3 residues before the end of the CDR3; the remainder is reconstructed from the germline J gene. The chain joins TRBV6-4 to TRBJ1-1, with D possibly TRBD1 on 5 matching bases. The germline V gene has CDR1 MRHNA and CDR2 SNTAGT. With 6 bases removed from V and 6 bases from J, the gap between germline ends came to 26 bases. There are 17 residues in the CDR3. The CDR3 is CASRDPWRGGWGAEAFF. CDR3 DNA (partial): TGTGCCAGCAGAGACCCTTGGCGCGGGGGGTGGGGGGCTGAA.

A word on this clone: The sequence runs out 3 residues before the end of the CDR3; the remainder is reconstructed from the germline J gene. The chain joins TRBV12-5 to TRBJ2-6; 7 bases match TRBD1. Per germline, CDR1 LGHNT and CDR2 FRNRAP. There are 17 residues in the CDR3. V trimming: 6 bases; J trimming: 2 bases; junction bases outside the gene matches: 10. The DNA read from the CDR3 is TGTGCTAGTGGCCGATCCGGACAGGCGGCTGGGGCCAACGTC. Its protein is CASGRSGQAAGANV. The CDR3 in full is CASGRSGQAAGANVLTF.

In regard to this clone: The read ends 3 residues before the CDR3 terminus; that terminus is restored from the germline J gene. The genes are TRBV19 and TRBJ1-5; weak D call: TRBD1 (5 bases). The CDR3 extends over 15 amino acids. CDR1 is LNHDA and CDR2 is SQIVND in the germline V gene (reference sequence). Trimming removed 4 bases at V and 0 bases at J, with 10 bases between. CDR3 DNA, as far as it was read: TGTGCCAGTAGTAGAGAGGGGCATAGCAATCAGCCC. It translates to CASSREGHSNQP. The full CDR3 is CASSREGHSNQPQHF.

With respect to this clone: Coverage ceases 3 residues before the CDR3 finishes, and the germline J gene fills in the end. This rearrangement joins TRBV20-1 to TRBJ2-7; 8 bases agree with TRBD1. The CDR3 consists of 14 residues. Trimming cost V 3 bases and J 2 bases; bases outside gene matches: 6. The V gene's germline CDR1 is DFQATT and CDR2 SNEGSKA (reference sequence). The sequenced CDR3 bases are TGCAGTGCTAGGGACAGGGCGTCCCCCTACGAG. This encodes CSARDRASPYE. The entire CDR3 reads CSARDRASPYEQYF.

A remark on this clone: Sequencing ends 3 residues short of the CDR3 end; the germline J gene provides the rest. V is TRBV4-1 and J is TRBJ1-2; D is undetermined. This CDR3 has 15 residues. With 4 bases removed from V and 5 bases from J, the gap between germline ends came to 17 bases. Looked up from germline, CDR1 is MGHRA and CDR2 is YSYEKL. Incomplete CDR3 DNA: TGCGCCAGCAGCCCCGCGACGGGTTTTCAATATGGC. Its translation: CASSPATGFQYG. The whole CDR3 protein reads CASSPATGFQYGYTF.

As for this clone: The CDR3 extends 3 residues past the end of the read, so its final part is completed from the germline J gene. The V call is TRBV5-1, the J call TRBJ2-3; D may be TRBD1 (6 bases). CDR3 length: 14 amino acids. Germline V gene lookup returns CDR1 SGHRS and CDR2 YFSETQ. This CDR3 is CASSLASGAETQYF. Partial CDR3 DNA: TGCGCCAGCAGCTTGGCCTCAGGGGCGGAGACG.

With respect to this clone: The CDR3 end lies 3 residues beyond the end of the read and is filled in from the germline J gene. The gene calls are TRBV5-4 and TRBJ1-1, with D maybe TRBD1 (6 bases). V was trimmed by 1 base and J by 2 bases, leaving 12 bases between them. This CDR3 comprises 15 residues. In germline, CDR1 is SGHNT, CDR2 YYREEE (reference sequence). Partial CDR3 DNA: TGTGCCAGCAGCTTGCCCGGGGGGCGAAACACTGAA. Protein: CASSLPGGRNTE. The CDR3 reads in full as CASSLPGGRNTEAFF.

As concerns this clone: A junction end diverges from the germline sequence, so it may reflect a read error. The sequenced fragment ends 3 residues before the CDR3 boundary, so the rest is inferred from the germline J gene. At the DNA level, this CDR3 is encoded by other sequences in the same sample as well. V usage is TRBV5-5 and J usage is TRBJ1-3, with TRBD1 matching 9 bases. The V gene's germline CDR1 is SGHKS and CDR2 YYEKEE (reference sequence). The CDR3 length is 15 residues. The DNA read from the CDR3 is TGTGCCAGCAGCTCGACAGGGGGGACTGGAAACACG. Translation gives CASSSTGGTGNT. The entire CDR3 is CASSSTGGTGNTIYF.

CDR3 amino acids: CATTGQANEAFF. The sequenced part of the CDR3 DNA is TGTGCCACCACCGGACAGGCCAATGAA. The J gene is TRBJ1-1, the V gene TRBV10-3, with 7 bases identical to TRBD1. The sequence runs out 3 residues before the end of the CDR3; the remainder is reconstructed from the germline J gene. Germline lookup yields CDR1 ENHRY and CDR2 SYGVKD. CDR3 size: 12 residues. With 10 bases clipped from V and 7 bases from J, the junction kept 9 bases outside the gene matches.

CDR3 DNA, as far as it was read: TGTGCCAGCAGTGGATTAGCGGGACGGGGTGAC. This codes for CASSGLAGRGD. The whole CDR3 sequence reads CASSGLAGRGDYTF. The V gene is TRBV2, the J gene TRBJ1-2; the D gene is possibly TRBD1 (5 bases). The read ends 3 residues before the CDR3 terminus; that terminus is restored from the germline J gene. Germline V gene sequence: CDR1 SNHLY, CDR2 FYNNEI. This CDR3 is built from 14 residues.

Turning to this clone: From the germline J gene comes the end of the CDR3, since the read stops 3 residues before it. The rearrangement joins TRBV5-4 to TRBJ2-3, with a possible D match to TRBD1 (6 bases). The CDR3 covers 14 residues. The germline V and J ends were trimmed by 1 base and 5 bases, with 11 bases remaining between them. Germline V gives CDR1 SGHNT, CDR2 YYREEE (reference sequence). The sequenced CDR3 bases are TGTGCCAGCAGCTTGCTAGGGGGAGTAGATACG. It specifies CASSLLGGVDT. The whole CDR3 sequence reads CASSLLGGVDTQYF.

Incomplete CDR3 DNA: TGCAGCGCCCTAAAGCCTACAGGGGCCCGAAGGGGGGAG. Amino acid sequence: CSALKPTGARRGE. In full, the CDR3 reads CSALKPTGARRGELFF. The chain has TRBV29-1 and TRBJ2-2; 7 nucleotides agree with TRBD1. The read gets to within 3 residues of the CDR3 end, and the germline J gene fills in the rest. Trimming at V came to 7 bases and at J to 8 bases, leaving 19 bases not matched to a gene. CDR1 and CDR2 from the germline V gene are SQVTM and ANQGSEA. The CDR3 spans 16 residues.

Of note for this clone: The DNA ends 3 residues before the CDR3 does, and the rest of the CDR3 is filled in from the germline J gene. This chain uses TRBV14 with TRBJ2-7; 7 bases are shared with TRBD2. V lost 1 base and J lost 2; bases outside the gene matches: 5. Per the germline V gene, CDR1 is SGHDN and CDR2 is FVKESK. The CDR3 loop spans 15 amino acids. Here the CDR3 reads CASSQGSGAAYEQYF. The CDR3 DNA, read in part, is TGTGCCAGCAGCCAAGGGAGCGGGGCCGCCTACGAG.

Regarding this clone: The CDR3 end lies 3 residues beyond the end of the read and is filled in from the germline J gene. This rearrangement joins TRBV7-6 to TRBJ2-4; D uncertain. CDR3 size: 13 residues. Looked up from germline, CDR1 is SGHVS and CDR2 is FNYEAQ. The chain's CDR3 is CASSSTVRYGQYF. Partial CDR3 DNA: TGTGCCAGCAGCTCCACAGTTCGCTATGGT.

Points on this clone: The CDR3 goes on 3 residues after the read ends, and that part is filled in from the germline J gene. The rearrangement joins TRBV5-1 to TRBJ2-7; maybe TRBD1 (8 bases). This CDR3 region has 14 residues. V shed 4 bases and J shed 2 bases, with 13 bases lying between them. Germline CDR1 SGHRS, CDR2 YFSETQ. The CDR3 loop is CASSVTGGAYEQYF. Partial CDR3 DNA: TGCGCCAGCAGCGTTACAGGGGGGGCCTACGAG.

Note on this clone: Read coverage stops 3 residues before the CDR3 terminus; the germline J gene supplies the remainder. This CDR3 is also generated by other DNA sequences in the sample. The V gene is TRBV29-1, the J gene TRBJ1-2, with 10 nucleotides matching TRBD1. CDR3 length equals 14 residues. Germline values: CDR1 SQVTM, CDR2 ANQGSEA. The CDR3 reads CSVEEGDRGYDYTF. The CDR3 DNA, read in part, is TGCAGCGTTGAAGAAGGGGACAGGGGCTACGAC.

The CDR3 sequence: CASSFGTGVDEQYF. CDR3 DNA, as far as it was read: TGCGCCAGCAGTTTTGGGACAGGGGTGGACGAG. J is TRBJ2-7 and V is TRBV5-1; 10 bases align to TRBD1. The read stops 3 residues short of the end of the CDR3; the missing end is completed from the germline J gene. Germline values: CDR1 SGHRS, CDR2 YFSETQ. The CDR3 covers 14 residues. V trimming: 5 bases; J trimming: 5 bases; junction bases outside the gene matches: 7.